This TCR beta chain was retrieved from a study of blood T cell repertoires in COVID-19. At the level of the study: Researchers got acute and convalescent COVID-19 samples from the United States, Italy and Spain. Sample material is recorded as cDNA or gDNA derived from T cells, B-cell-depleted T cells, or PBMCs.

Methods used by the authors: Amplified reference gene primers provided the basis for estimating nucleated cell counts. Sequencing was performed with immunoSEQ multiplex PCR; in TCRdb, only in-frame clones are kept and a portion is missing. V, J and clone size were drawn from that table, and D and trimming were deduced from the DNA. The table includes about 260,000 clones, 80% to 90% detected once. V was pared by 0 bases and J by 0 bases, with 9 bases between. The germline V gene has CDR1 LGHDT and CDR2 YNNKEL (reference sequence). The CDR3 has 17 residues. Sequenced material: peripheral blood. This chain joins TRBV3-1 (or the pseudogene TRBV3-2) and TRBJ1-6, with a possible D match to TRBD1 (5 bases). The sequence was obtained from a woman in her thirties or forties with acute or convalescent COVID-19. This chain's CDR3 is CASSQDRQSSYNSPLHF. As DNA, the CDR3 is TGTGCCAGCAGCCAAGATAGACAGAGCTCCTATAATTCACCCCTCCACTTT.